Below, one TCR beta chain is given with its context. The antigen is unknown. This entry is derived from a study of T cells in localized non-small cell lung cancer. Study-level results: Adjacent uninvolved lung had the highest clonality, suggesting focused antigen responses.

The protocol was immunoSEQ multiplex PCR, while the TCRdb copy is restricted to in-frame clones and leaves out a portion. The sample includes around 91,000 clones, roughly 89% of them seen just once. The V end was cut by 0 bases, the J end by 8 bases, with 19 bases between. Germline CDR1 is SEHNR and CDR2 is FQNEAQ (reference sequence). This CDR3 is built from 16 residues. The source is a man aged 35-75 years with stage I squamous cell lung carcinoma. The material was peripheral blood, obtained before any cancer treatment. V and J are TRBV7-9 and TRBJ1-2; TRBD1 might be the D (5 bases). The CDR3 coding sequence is TGTGCCAGCAGCTTAGCGTCGGACATGTTACAGACGGGCTACACCTTC. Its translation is CASSLASDMLQTGYTF.